The 32 T cell receptor beta chains reported below all come from one sample, sequenced in a study of blood T cell repertoires in COVID-19. Sequencing used immunoSEQ multiplex PCR; TCRdb keeps in-frame clones, though not all of them. Among about 83,000 clones listed, around 86% were seen once. Material: peripheral blood. These receptors all stem from a man aged 45-65 years with active COVID-19.

The chain is built from TRBV3-1 (or the pseudogene TRBV3-2) and TRBJ1-2, with D uncertain. Deletions cut 4 bases from V and 10 bases from J, with 13 bases between. Germline V gene sequence: CDR1 LGHDT, CDR2 YNNKEL (reference sequence). The CDR3 spans 12 residues. This chain's CDR3 is CASSLERGFYTF. The CDR3 nucleotides read TGTGCCAGCAGCCTCGAGAGAGGGTTCTACACCTTC.

The rearrangement joins TRBV25-1 to TRBJ1-5; TRBD1 might be the D (6 bases). From germline, CDR1 is MGHDK and CDR2 SYGVNS. Trimming shortened V by 1 base and J by 2 bases, and 15 bases separated the two germline ends. This CDR3 has 17 residues. The CDR3: CASSELQGFGGNQPQHF. The CDR3 region has the DNA TGTGCCAGCAGTGAATTACAGGGATTTGGTGGCAATCAGCCCCAGCATTTT.

The V call is TRBV4-3, the J call TRBJ1-1; the match to TRBD1 covers 7 bases. In germline, CDR1 is LGHNA, CDR2 YSLEER. V shed 5 bases, J shed 5 bases, and the junction held 8 bases outside the gene matches. This CDR3 spans 14 amino acids. DNA of the CDR3: TGCGCCAGCAGCGCAGACAGGGAAGGAACTGAAGCTTTCTTT. Encoded protein: CASSADREGTEAFF.

This chain links TRBV28 with TRBJ2-1; 8 bases agree with TRBD2. Germline V gives CDR1 MDHEN, CDR2 SYDVKM. This CDR3 region has 16 residues. After removal of 1 base from V and 9 bases from J, the junction contained 11 bases not matched to a gene. The CDR3 DNA reads as TGTGCCAGCAGTTTATATGGGGGTAGCGGGATGACTGAGCAGTTCTTC. Translated, it gives CASSLYGGSGMTEQFF.

This clone was detected only once. This sequence joins TRBV4-3 and TRBJ2-3; 7 nucleotides agree with TRBD1. The CDR3 consists of 14 residues. The germline V gene encodes CDR1 LGHNA and CDR2 YSLEER. The V gene end was trimmed by 1 base and the J gene end by 6 bases; junction bases not matched to a gene: 4. The CDR3 loop is CASSQVGGADTQYF. CDR3 coding DNA: TGCGCCAGCAGCCAAGTAGGGGGCGCGGATACGCAGTATTTT.

The chain carries TRBV28 and TRBJ2-1; D ambiguous. Trimming stripped 6 bases from V and 5 bases from J, with 17 bases between. The CDR3 is 15 residues long. Germline V gene sequence: CDR1 MDHEN, CDR2 SYDVKM. The CDR3 loop is CASSIDFSGHNEQFF. CDR3 sequence (DNA): TGTGCCAGCAGCATCGATTTCAGTGGGCACAATGAGCAGTTCTTC.

The chain joins TRBV5-6 to TRBJ2-2; possible D gene TRBD2, 7 bases. The V gene lost 2 bases and the J gene lost 6 bases, with 14 bases spanning the gap. This CDR3 has 15 amino acids. Germline assignment: CDR1 SGHDT and CDR2 YYEEEE. The CDR3 DNA sequence: TGTGCCAGCAGCTTACCGGGGGGCTCGGCCGGGGAGCTGTTTTTT. It encodes CASSLPGGSAGELFF.

V usage is TRBV6-5 and J usage is TRBJ1-2; D might be TRBD1 (5 bases). This CDR3 contains 14 residues. The ends were cut back, 7 bases at V and 2 bases at J, with 14 bases in the middle. CDR1 and CDR2 from the germline V gene are MNHEY and SVGAGI. CDR3 sequence (DNA): TGTGCCAGCACGTCGCGTACAGGAAACTATGGCTACACCTTC. Translated, it gives CASTSRTGNYGYTF.

This clone was picked up a small number of times. This sequence joins TRBV9 and TRBJ2-1; 11 bases map to TRBD2. Germline CDR1 and CDR2: SGDLS and YYNGEE. The CDR3 is made up of 16 amino acids. The J segment lost 8 bases and the V segment lost 0 bases, leaving 7 bases of the junction unmatched. CDR3: CASSVVGSGGAHEQFF. The CDR3 nucleotides are TGTGCCAGCAGCGTAGTCGGTAGCGGGGGGGCACATGAGCAGTTCTTC.

The genes are TRBV5-4 and TRBJ2-1; D gene unclear. The CDR3 is made up of 12 amino acids. V lost 4 bases, J lost 10 bases, and 12 bases lay in between. Looked up from germline, CDR1 is SGHNT and CDR2 is YYREEE (reference sequence). DNA for the CDR3: TGTGCCAGCAGCACTGTTCTAGAGGAGCAGTTCTTC. Protein sequence: CASSTVLEEQFF.

This sequence joins TRBV5-8 and TRBJ2-7; 7 nucleotides agree with TRBD1. The J segment lost 6 bases and the V segment lost 4 bases, leaving 4 bases of the junction unmatched. Germline V gene data show CDR1 as SGHTS and CDR2 as YDEGEE. The CDR3 has 12 amino acids. The CDR3 here is CASSPDRAEQYF. Here the CDR3 DNA reads TGTGCCAGCAGCCCCGACAGGGCCGAGCAGTACTTC.

The chain couples TRBV28 to TRBJ1-1; 9 bases are shared with TRBD1. With 6 bases clipped from V and 6 bases from J, the junction kept 23 bases outside the gene matches. This CDR3 comprises 19 residues. Germline CDR1 reads MDHEN; CDR2 reads SYDVKM. The DNA for the CDR3 is TGTGCCAGCAGGTTAAACCGGGACAGGGTAACCCTTTGGAGGTCTGAAGCTTTCTTT. Protein: CASRLNRDRVTLWRSEAFF.

This chain connects TRBV27 to TRBJ1-1; TRBD1 might be the D (6 bases). The CDR3 spans 16 residues. Germline V CDR1 and CDR2: MNHEY, SMNVEV (reference sequence). Trimming removed 2 bases from V and 0 bases from J, with 13 bases in between. CDR3 protein: CASSLRGTGLNTEAFF. DNA for the CDR3: TGTGCCAGCAGTTTAAGGGGGACGGGCTTGAACACTGAAGCTTTCTTT.

The gene calls are TRBV27 and TRBJ1-1; D not resolved. Germline CDR1 and CDR2: MNHEY and SMNVEV (reference sequence). The CDR3 extends over 13 amino acids. V lost 8 bases, J lost 5 bases, and 15 bases lay in between. The CDR3 spells CASGPHEKTEAFF. As DNA, the CDR3 is TGTGCCAGCGGTCCGCATGAGAAGACTGAAGCTTTCTTT.

The J gene is TRBJ1-1, the V gene TRBV29-1; D might be TRBD1 (5 bases). The CDR3 runs 12 residues. The V end lost 7 bases, the J end lost 6 bases, and 15 bases lay between the germline ends. The germline CDR1 and CDR2 sequences are SQVTM and ANQGSEA. CDR3 sequence: CSARGTGPEAFF. The CDR3 coding sequence is TGCAGCGCCCGCGGGACGGGACCTGAAGCTTTCTTT.

This clone was seen once. The rearrangement links TRBV6-5 to TRBJ2-7; D possibly corresponds to TRBD2 (7 bases). Germline V gene data show CDR1 as MNHEY and CDR2 as SVGAGI. The CDR3 is 15 amino acids. Trimming cost V 7 bases and J 0 bases, with 16 bases left between them. This chain's CDR3 is CASTEGGGGSYEQYF. CDR3 DNA sequence: TGTGCCAGCACCGAGGGGGGCGGGGGCTCCTACGAGCAGTACTTC.

The CDR3 sequence is CASSESSGRAIEQFF. In nucleotides, the CDR3 is TGTGCCAGCAGTGAATCTAGCGGGAGGGCCATTGAGCAGTTCTTC. This chain connects TRBV6-1 to TRBJ2-1, with 12 bases fitting TRBD2. The CDR3 has 15 amino acids. With V trimmed by 2 bases and J by 9 bases, 5 bases remained unmatched. Germline V gene data show CDR1 as MNHNS and CDR2 as SASEGT.

This chain joins TRBV7-6 and TRBJ2-3; TRBD2 might be the D (6 bases). This CDR3 spans 14 amino acids. V lost 0 bases, J lost 9 bases, and 13 bases lay in between. The germline V gene encodes CDR1 SGHVS and CDR2 FNYEAQ. CDR3 residues: CASSLAYGRNTQYF. DNA of the CDR3: TGTGCCAGCAGCTTAGCCTACGGGAGAAACACGCAGTATTTT.

The chain combines TRBV28 with TRBJ2-1, with 8 bases that match TRBD2. The CDR3 spans 18 residues. Germline V gives CDR1 MDHEN, CDR2 SYDVKM. Losses at the gene ends were 3 bases for V and 0 bases for J; bases not matched to a gene: 10. The CDR3 coding sequence is TGTGCCAGCAGTTTCCCCTCCCAGCGGGAGAGCTCCTACAATGAGCAGTTCTTC. Protein product: CASSFPSQRESSYNEQFF.

The chain joins TRBV5-4 to TRBJ2-7; tentatively, D is TRBD1 (7 bases). CDR1 SGHNT and CDR2 YYREEE come from the germline V gene (reference sequence). Trimming removed 4 bases from V and 3 bases from J, with 17 bases in between. The CDR3 is made up of 15 amino acids. The CDR3 nucleotides are TGTGCCAGCAGCGTGGACAGGAGGGATTTCTACGAGCAGTACTTC. This translates into CASSVDRRDFYEQYF.

V is TRBV28 and J is TRBJ1-1; 9 bases match TRBD1. The CDR3 length is 17 residues. The germline gives CDR1 MDHEN, CDR2 SYDVKM. V dropped 0 bases and J dropped 1; count of bases not matched to a gene: 6. CDR3 DNA: TGTGCCAGCAGTTTATGGGGACCGGGACAGGGGAACACTGAAGCTTTCTTT. It encodes CASSLWGPGQGNTEAFF.

The rearrangement links TRBV7-2 to TRBJ1-1; maybe TRBD1 (5 bases). The CDR3 sequence is 13 residues long. V dropped 5 bases and J dropped 6 bases, with 13 bases sitting between them. In germline, CDR1 is SGHTA, CDR2 FQGNSA. The CDR3 nucleotides read TGTGCCAGCAGCGGCAGGGTAATCCCTGAAGCTTTCTTT. Protein: CASSGRVIPEAFF.

The chain couples TRBV21-1 to TRBJ2-7; the table's D gene call, TRBD1, was not cross checked with the DNA. TRBV21-1 is assigned pseudogene status. The CDR3 totals 16 residues. The CDR3: CASSKAPPGTGSKQYF. For the CDR3, the DNA is TGTGCCAGCAGCAAAGCGCCGCCCGGGACAGGGAGCAAGCAGTACTTC.

V gene TRBV6-5 combines with J gene TRBJ1-6, with TRBD1 identical over 7 bases. V lost 0 bases and J lost 10; bases outside the gene matches: 6. The CDR3 sequence is 15 residues long. Germline CDR1 is MNHEY and CDR2 is SVGAGI. DNA for the CDR3: TGTGCCAGCAGTTACTCCCGGCAGGGGGGATCACCCCTCCACTTT. Protein product: CASSYSRQGGSPLHF.

A few counts support this clone. At one end, the junction sequence differs from germline, possibly due to a read error. The chain has TRBV27 and TRBJ1-1; perhaps TRBD1 as D (6 bases). Germline CDR1 and CDR2: MNHEY and SMNVEV (reference sequence). The CDR3 extends over 13 amino acids. The CDR3 sequence is CASRQQGNAEAFF. The CDR3 DNA is TGTGCCAGCAGGCAGCAGGGGAACGCTGAAGCTTTCTTT.

The chain is built from TRBV6-2 or TRBV6-3 and TRBJ2-7, with 9 bases aligning to TRBD1. The junction had 9 bases not matched to a gene; V was cut back by 5 bases and J by 4 bases. CDR3 size: 15 residues. CDR1 is MNHEY and CDR2 is SVGEGT in the germline V gene. The CDR3 nucleotides are TGTGCCAGCAGTCACGCCGGGACAGGGTCTTACGAGCAGTACTTC. This codes for CASSHAGTGSYEQYF.

This sequence joins TRBV3-1 (or the pseudogene TRBV3-2) and TRBJ2-7; D is unclear. Trimming cost V 5 bases and J 1 base, with 18 bases left between them. The CDR3 consists of 16 residues. Germline V gene data show CDR1 as LGHDT and CDR2 as YNNKEL (reference sequence). In nucleotides, the CDR3 is TGTGCCAGCAGCTCTTTAGGCCAGGATCCATCCTACGAGCAGTACTTC. Its translation is CASSSLGQDPSYEQYF.

This clone was seen a few times. The chain joins TRBV4-3 to TRBJ2-7; 8 nucleotides line up with TRBD1. The CDR3 consists of 14 residues. V was clipped by 0 bases and J by 7 bases; unmatched bases: 5. The germline CDR1 and CDR2 sequences are LGHNA and YSLEER. The CDR3 DNA reads as TGCGCCAGCAGCCAAGACCGACAGGGGCAAGAGCAGTACTTC. Translation: CASSQDRQGQEQYF.

To note about this clone: This sample also contains other DNA sequences that code for the same CDR3. The rearrangement links TRBV28 to TRBJ2-5, with D tentatively TRBD2 (7 bases). This CDR3 region has 13 residues. V was shortened by 7 bases and J by 1 base, with 10 bases between the two germline ends. The germline V gene has CDR1 MDHEN and CDR2 SYDVKM. The CDR3 reads CASKRGGQETQYF. In DNA, the CDR3 is TGTGCCAGCAAGAGGGGGGGCCAAGAGACCCAGTACTTC.

The chain combines TRBV6-5 with TRBJ2-3, with 10 bases fitting TRBD2. This CDR3 is built from 16 residues. Germline-derived CDR1 and CDR2 are MNHEY and SVGAGI. V lost 2 bases to trimming and J lost 6 bases; unmatched junction nucleotides: 8. The CDR3 loop is CASSYALAGGGDTQYF. Here the CDR3 DNA reads TGTGCCAGCAGTTACGCCTTAGCGGGGGGCGGGGATACGCAGTATTTT.

The genes are TRBV27 and TRBJ1-2; D not certain. The germline V gene encodes CDR1 MNHEY and CDR2 SMNVEV (reference sequence). Trimming shortened V by 4 bases and J by 8 bases, and 17 bases separated the two germline ends. The CDR3 runs to 14 residues. CDR3 nucleotide sequence: TGTGCCAGCAGTTGGCGCGGCACCCGTGCGGGCTACACCTTC. This codes for CASSWRGTRAGYTF.

This rearrangement joins TRBV6-2 or TRBV6-3 to TRBJ2-1; 12 bases agree with TRBD2. Germline V CDR1 and CDR2: MNHEY, SVGEGT. This CDR3 comprises 17 residues. J gave up 4 bases and V 2 bases, and 6 bases lay outside the gene matches. CDR3 DNA: TGTGCCAGCAGTTACCCGAAACTAGCGGGGGGATACAATGAGCAGTTCTTC. This codes for CASSYPKLAGGYNEQFF.